What follows describes a single T cell receptor beta chain. What it binds is not known. The investigators amplified TCR beta CDR3 regions from RNA transcripts. TCR CDR3 underwent first-round RT-PCR with the HTBI primer set. TCRdb re-derived calls from the multiplex PCR reads in MiXCR, one entry per CDR3 protein. The sample shows just under 750,000 distinct CDR3 sequences, roughly a third of them seen only once. The sample is drawn from a study of T cells in Graves' hyperthyroidism and ophthalmopathy. Overall study findings and caveats: Using 13 V-J features, a model discriminated ophthalmopathy from stable hyperthyroidism.

Patients aged 18 to 65 had newly diagnosed hyperthyroidism that had lasted under 2 months. The sample consisted of blood. The sequence came from a woman in her 40s with Graves' hyperthyroidism.

As DNA, the CDR3 is TGTGCCAGCAGTGAACGGTGGGGAGAGACCCAGCATTTT. This translates into CASSERWGETQHF. The rearrangement uses TRBV12-3 or TRBV12-4 and TRBJ1-5; D gene ambiguous. Trimming cost V 5 bases and J 11 bases, with 16 bases left between them. This CDR3 is 13 amino acids long.